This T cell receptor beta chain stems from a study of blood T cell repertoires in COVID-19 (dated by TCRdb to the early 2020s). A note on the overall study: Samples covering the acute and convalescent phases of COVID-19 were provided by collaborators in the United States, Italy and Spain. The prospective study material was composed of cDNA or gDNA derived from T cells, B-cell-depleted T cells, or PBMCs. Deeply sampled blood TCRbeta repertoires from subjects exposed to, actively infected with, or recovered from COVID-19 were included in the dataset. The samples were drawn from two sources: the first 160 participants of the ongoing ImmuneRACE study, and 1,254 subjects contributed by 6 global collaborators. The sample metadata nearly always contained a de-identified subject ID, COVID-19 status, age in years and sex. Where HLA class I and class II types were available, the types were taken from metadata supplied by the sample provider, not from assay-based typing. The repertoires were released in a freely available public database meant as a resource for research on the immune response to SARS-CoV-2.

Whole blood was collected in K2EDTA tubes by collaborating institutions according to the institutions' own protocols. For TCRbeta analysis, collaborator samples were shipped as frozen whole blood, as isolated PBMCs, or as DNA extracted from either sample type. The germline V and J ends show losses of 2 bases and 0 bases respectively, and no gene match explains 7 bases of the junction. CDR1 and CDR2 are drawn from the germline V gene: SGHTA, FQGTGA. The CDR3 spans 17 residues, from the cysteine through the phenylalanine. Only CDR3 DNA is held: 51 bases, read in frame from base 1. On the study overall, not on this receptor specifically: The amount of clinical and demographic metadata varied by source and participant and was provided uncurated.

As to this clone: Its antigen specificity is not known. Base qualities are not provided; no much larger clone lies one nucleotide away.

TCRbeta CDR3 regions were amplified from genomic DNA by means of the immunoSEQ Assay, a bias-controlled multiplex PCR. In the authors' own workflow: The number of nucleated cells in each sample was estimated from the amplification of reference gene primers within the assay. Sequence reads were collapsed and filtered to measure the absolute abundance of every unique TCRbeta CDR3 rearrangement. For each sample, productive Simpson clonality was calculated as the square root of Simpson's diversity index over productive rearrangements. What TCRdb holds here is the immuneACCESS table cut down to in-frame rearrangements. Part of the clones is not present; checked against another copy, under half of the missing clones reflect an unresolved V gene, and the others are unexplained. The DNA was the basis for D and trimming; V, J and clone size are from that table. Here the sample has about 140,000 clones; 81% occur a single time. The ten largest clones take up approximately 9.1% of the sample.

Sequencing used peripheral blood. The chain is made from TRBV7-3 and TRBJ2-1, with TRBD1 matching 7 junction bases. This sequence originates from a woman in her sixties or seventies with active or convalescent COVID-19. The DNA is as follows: TGTGCCAGCAGCTTATCGGGACAGCCGAGCTCCTACAATGAGCAGTTCTTC. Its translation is CASSLSGQPSSYNEQFF. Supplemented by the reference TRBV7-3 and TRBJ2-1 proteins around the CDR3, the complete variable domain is GAGVSQTPSNKVTEKGKYVELRCDPISGHTALYWYRQSLGQGPEFLIYFQGTGAADDSGLPNDRFFAVRPEGSVSTLKIQRTERGDSAVYLCASSLSGQPSSYNEQFFGPGTRLTVL.